These T cell receptor beta chains were read from a single sample in a study of a mutant IDH1 vaccine in newly diagnosed glioma. Clones were read by immunoSEQ multiplex PCR, and TCRdb kept only the in-frame ones, dropping some. The table records 25,000 to 35,000 clones, roughly nine tenths of them present only once. No antigens are known for them. Source: PBMCs, taken from a glioma patient whose treatment included an IDH1 peptide vaccine. The receptors derive from a man younger than 35 with glioma. CDR3s include the opening cysteine and the closing phenylalanine or tryptophan. The D gene is left open where the match is weak. Clone size is not always given. Where it is, it says once, few, many or a class for expanded clones.

TRBV5-6,-,TRBD1,TRBJ1-1,TGTGCCAGCAGCTTGGTCCCCCCGCGACAGGGGGCTCTCACTGAAGCTTTCTTT,CASSLVPPRQGALTEAFF
TRBV5-1,-,-,TRBJ1-2,TGCGCCAGCAGCTTGGGGCAGTGGGAAGGCTACACCTTC,CASSLGQWEGYTF
TRBV5-6,-,TRBD1,TRBJ1-5,TGTGCCAGCAGCTTGGGCAGGGGGTTTGGCAATCAGCCCCAGCATTTT,CASSLGRGFGNQPQHF
TRBV2,few,TRBD1,TRBJ1-5,TGTGCCAGCAGTGAGAGACAGGGGGCTCAGCCCCAGCATTTT,CASSERQGAQPQHF
TRBV19,-,TRBD1,TRBJ1-4,TGTGCCAGTAGCAGAGCCGGGACAGGGCCGGAAAAACTGTTTTTT,CASSRAGTGPEKLFF
TRBV2,-,-,TRBJ1-5,TGTGCCAGCAGTCGCAATAATCAGCCCCAGCATTTT,CASSRNNQPQHF
TRBV28,once,TRBD1,TRBJ1-1,TGTGCCAGCAGTCCCAGGACAGGGGGAGGTACTGAAGCTTTCTTT,CASSPRTGGGTEAFF
TRBV5-4,-,TRBD2,TRBJ2-3,TGTGCCAGCAGCCAAGCCGGGACTAAAAGCACAGATACGCAGTATTTT,CASSQAGTKSTDTQYF
TRBV19,-,-,TRBJ2-6,TGTGCCAGTAGTATAGAAGGGGCTGGGGCCAACGTCCTGACTTTC,CASSIEGAGANVLTF
TRBV7-4,once,TRBD1,TRBJ1-5,TGTGCCAGCAGCTTAGGGACCCCGGGACAGGGGAGGAGGAAGCCCCAGCATTTT,CASSLGTPGQGRRKPQHF
TRBV10-3,-,TRBD1,TRBJ1-1,TGTGCCATCAGCGGACAGGGGGCCGGGGGCACTGAAGCTTTCTTT,CAISGQGAGGTEAFF
TRBV30,-,-,TRBJ1-2,TGTGCCTGGAGTGTACAAGGTTATGGCTACACCTTC,CAWSVQGYGYTF
TRBV30,-,-,TRBJ1-3,TGTGCCTGGAGTGGAGAAGGAAACACCATATATTTT,CAWSGEGNTIYF
TRBV6-6,-,-,TRBJ1-1,TGTGCCAGCGGGATAACGGGGGGCACTGAAGCTTTCTTT,CASGITGGTEAFF
TRBV30,-,-,TRBJ1-1,TGTGCCTGGACCCCAGAGGGCAGCCTTGAAGCTTTCTTT,CAWTPEGSLEAFF
TRBV7-2,-,TRBD2,TRBJ2-7,TGTGCCAGCAGCTTAAGGACTAGCGGAGCATACGAGCAGTACTTC,CASSLRTSGAYEQYF
TRBV25-1,-,-,TRBJ1-2,TGTGCCAGCAGTGAATATTCTTCCGGGGGTTACTATGGCTACACCTTC,CASSEYSSGGYYGYTF
TRBV30,-,-,TRBJ1-3,TGTGCCTGGAGTGTATTTCGGGACTCTGGAAACACCATATATTTT,CAWSVFRDSGNTIYF
TRBV27,-,-,TRBJ1-4,TGTGCCAGCAGTCTTACTATGGAACTGTTTTTT,CASSLTMELFF
TRBV2,few,-,TRBJ1-2,TGTGCCAGCAGTGTGGGCCCCGGCTATGGCTACACCTTC,CASSVGPGYGYTF
TRBV29-1,-,TRBD2,TRBJ2-7,TGCAGCGTTGATCGCGGGGGAGAATCCTACGAGCAGTACTTC,CSVDRGGESYEQYF
TRBV14,-,TRBD2,TRBJ2-2,TGTGCCAGCAGCCAAGGGTCTAGCGGGAATAACACCGGGGAGCTGTTTTTT,CASSQGSSGNNTGELFF
TRBV4-3,-,-,TRBJ2-2,TGCGCCAGCAGCCAAGATCCGGTTTACCGTACGAACACCGGGGAGCTGTTTTTT,CASSQDPVYRTNTGELFF
TRBV7-9,-,-,TRBJ1-1,TGTGCCAGCAGCTACCTTGGACAGAATGAAGCTTTCTTT,CASSYLGQNEAFF
TRBV5-4,-,-,TRBJ2-1,TGTGCCAGCAGCTTGGGGACTCCGAATGAGCAGTTCTTC,CASSLGTPNEQFF
TRBV18,-,-,TRBJ1-1,TGTGCCAGCTCACCAATGGGGGCGCGTGGTACTGAAGCTTTCTTT,CASSPMGARGTEAFF
TRBV30,few,TRBD1,TRBJ1-2,TGTGCCTGGAGTTGGGGGGACAGAGACTATGGCTACACCTTC,CAWSWGDRDYGYTF
TRBV5-6,once,-,TRBJ2-7,TGTGCCAGCACTCATGGGGCAGGCACCTACGAGCAGTACTTC,CASTHGAGTYEQYF